This T cell receptor (beta chain) was sequenced for a study of cytomegalovirus exposure and HLA in healthy donors. V dropped 2 bases and J dropped 6 bases, with 8 bases sitting between them. Germline V lookup: CDR1 MNHEY, CDR2 SVGAGI. This CDR3 has 13 amino acids. Some clones are missing from TCRdb's copy, which holds only in-frame ones; the method was immunoSEQ multiplex PCR. The sample comprises over 100,000 clones, roughly nine tenths of which are singletons, and over 1% rests with the top ten. Study-level points and caveats: Three of the chains that were CMV-associated were confirmed in vitro to be specific for CMV antigens. Subsequent analysis revealed that first-cohort TCR clusters tended to co-occur in the 120 validation repertoires. The authors enumerated over 150 TCR beta chains as linked to cytomegalovirus.

About this clone itself: Its antigen is unidentified.

The clonotype originates from a woman younger than 35 in good health and CMV-seronegative. Specimen: PBMCs. V is TRBV6-5 and J is TRBJ2-1; D call uncertain. The CDR3 here is CASSYGRLNEQFF. The CDR3 nucleotides read TGTGCCAGCAGTTACGGCAGGCTCAATGAGCAGTTCTTC.